These 4 T cell receptor beta chains came from one sample sequenced in a study of neurological immune-mediated disorders (dated by TCRdb to between 2018 and 2020). Per the publication, the time point label means: longitudinal time-point 3. The receptor library was made with 5' RACE. TCRdb shows the sequencer as Illumina HiSeq 2500. Using fastp trimming at Q25 and MiXCR clonotype assembly, TCRdb reanalyzed the public sequencing data and kept in-frame beta chains. Here each entry gathers all rows of one CDR3 protein and keeps the most common genes and DNA. In this sample the table shows about 50,000 distinct CDR3 sequences, more than 7% of which occur a single time. Together, the top ten hold about 2% of the sample. The sequencing input was PBMCs. These receptors all stem from a woman aged 40 to 50 in good health.

This clonotype came up many times. The chain combines TRBV3-1 with TRBJ1-1, with D possibly TRBD1 on 6 matching bases. CDR1 LGHDT and CDR2 YNNKEL come from the germline V gene (reference sequence). Trimming shortened V by 7 bases and J by 1 base, and 10 bases separated the two germline ends. CDR3 length: 13 residues. CDR3 protein: CASTKDRNTEAFF. DNA of the CDR3: TGTGCCAGCACCAAGGACAGGAACACTGAAGCTTTCTTT.

In this sample, this clonotype turned up many times. The chain recombines TRBV29-1 with TRBJ1-1, with D possibly being TRBD1 (6 bases). Germline values: CDR1 SQVTM, CDR2 ANQGSEA. The CDR3 extends over 13 amino acids. V dropped 6 bases and J dropped 2 bases, with 13 bases sitting between them. The chain's CDR3 is CSVLRGDNTEAFF. The CDR3 nucleotides read TGCAGCGTCCTCAGGGGTGACAACACTGAAGCTTTCTTT.

The table lists this clonotype with many counts. The gene calls are TRBV20-1 and TRBJ2-3; 7 positions agree with TRBD2. V was clipped by 0 bases and J by 2 bases; unmatched bases: 5. CDR3 length equals 15 residues. In germline, CDR1 is DFQATT, CDR2 SNEGSKA (reference sequence). The DNA for the CDR3 is TGCAGTGCTAGAGAGCTAGCGGAGATCACAGATACGCAGTATTTT. It codes for CSARELAEITDTQYF.

At least ten counts were recorded for this clonotype. This chain uses TRBV12-3 or TRBV12-4 with TRBJ1-2, with no clear D. Trimming took off 6 bases at V and 6 bases at J, with 17 bases between the two ends. This CDR3 has 14 residues. The CDR3 DNA is TGTGCCAGCAGCCTTACGGGAGCCTATGATGGCTACACCTTC. It translates to CASSLTGAYDGYTF.